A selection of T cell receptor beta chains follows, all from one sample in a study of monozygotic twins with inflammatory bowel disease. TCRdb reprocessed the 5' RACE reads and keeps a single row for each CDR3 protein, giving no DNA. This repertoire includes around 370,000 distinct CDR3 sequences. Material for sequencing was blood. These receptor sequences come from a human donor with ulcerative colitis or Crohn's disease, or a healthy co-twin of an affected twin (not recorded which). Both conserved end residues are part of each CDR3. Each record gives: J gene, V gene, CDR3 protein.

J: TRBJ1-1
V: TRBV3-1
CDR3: CASSPGRMNTEAFF

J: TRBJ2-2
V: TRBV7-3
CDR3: CASSRTGTTLAGELFF

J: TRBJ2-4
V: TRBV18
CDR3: CASSPRLLNIQYF

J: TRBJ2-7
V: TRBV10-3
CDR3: CAISESARGAYEQYF

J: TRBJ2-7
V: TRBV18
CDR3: CASSPEAAAYEQYF

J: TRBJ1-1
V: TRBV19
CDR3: CASSPFYGTGTEAFF

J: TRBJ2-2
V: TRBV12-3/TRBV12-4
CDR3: CASTGQGVTGELFF

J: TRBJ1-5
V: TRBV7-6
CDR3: CASSSTGLGPQHF

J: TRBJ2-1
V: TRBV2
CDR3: CASSAGSSYNEQFF

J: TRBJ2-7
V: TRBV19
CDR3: CASSDRDRVNEQYF

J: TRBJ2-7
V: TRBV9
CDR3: CASSVEPGQGYEQYF

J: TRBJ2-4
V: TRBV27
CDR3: CASSFSGGAAKNIQYF

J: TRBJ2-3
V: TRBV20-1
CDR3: CSAVGLAGATDTQYF

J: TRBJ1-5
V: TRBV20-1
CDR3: CSASLVEGGPVQPQHF

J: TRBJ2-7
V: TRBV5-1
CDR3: CASSFGAGGYEQYF

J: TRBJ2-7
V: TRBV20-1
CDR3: CSASLDTLLHEQYF

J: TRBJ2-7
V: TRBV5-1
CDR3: CASSGQGDYEQYF

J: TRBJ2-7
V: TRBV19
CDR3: CASSPGQDTYEQYF

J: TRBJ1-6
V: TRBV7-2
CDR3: CASSSPEQNSYNSPLHF

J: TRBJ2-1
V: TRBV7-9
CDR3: CASSLAGQGEQFF

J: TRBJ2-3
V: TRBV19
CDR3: CASRGPSTDTQYF

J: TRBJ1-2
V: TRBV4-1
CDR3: CASSQDEGWRKGVRYGYTF

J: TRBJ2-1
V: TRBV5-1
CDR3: CASSLGLAGAYNEQFF

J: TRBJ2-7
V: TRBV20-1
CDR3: CSASSQGTDEQYF

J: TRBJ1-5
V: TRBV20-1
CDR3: CSARVRTATWDQPQHF

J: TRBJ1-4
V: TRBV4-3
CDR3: CASSQDFVLDRAYEKLFF

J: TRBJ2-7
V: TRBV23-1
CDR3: CARKEWVSAVYEQYF

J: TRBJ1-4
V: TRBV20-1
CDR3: CSAVQGGDEKLFF

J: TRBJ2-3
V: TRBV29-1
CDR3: CSVHLGRSGLAFPDTQYF

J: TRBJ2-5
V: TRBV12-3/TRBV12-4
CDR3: CASSPGLGGQETQYF

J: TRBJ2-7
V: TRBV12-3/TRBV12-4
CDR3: CASSLRGFEQYF

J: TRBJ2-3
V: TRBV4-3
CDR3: CASSQGTTWRGTDTQYF

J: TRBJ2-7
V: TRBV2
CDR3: CARQHSLGSYEQYF

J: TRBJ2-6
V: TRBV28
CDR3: CASSSGTTPSGANVLTF

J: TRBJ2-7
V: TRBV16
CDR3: CASSQSILNSYEQYF

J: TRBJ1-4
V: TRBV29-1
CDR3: CSGYRGGGEKLFF

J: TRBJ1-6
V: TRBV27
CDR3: CASSLDRVGSPLHF

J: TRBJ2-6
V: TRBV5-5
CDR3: CASSFEQGSGANVLTF

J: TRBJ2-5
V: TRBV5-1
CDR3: CASSLSGLLETQYF

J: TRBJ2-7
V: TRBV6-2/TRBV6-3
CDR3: CASSKGGHDQYF

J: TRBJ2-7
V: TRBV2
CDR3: CASSDTAGAPYEQYF

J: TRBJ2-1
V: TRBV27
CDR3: CASSDRDSYNEQFF

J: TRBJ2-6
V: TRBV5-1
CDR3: CASSQGQVSGANVLTF

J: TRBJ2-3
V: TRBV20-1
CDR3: CSARFGGASTDTQYF

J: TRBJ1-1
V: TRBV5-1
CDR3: CASSLDPQRMNTEAFF